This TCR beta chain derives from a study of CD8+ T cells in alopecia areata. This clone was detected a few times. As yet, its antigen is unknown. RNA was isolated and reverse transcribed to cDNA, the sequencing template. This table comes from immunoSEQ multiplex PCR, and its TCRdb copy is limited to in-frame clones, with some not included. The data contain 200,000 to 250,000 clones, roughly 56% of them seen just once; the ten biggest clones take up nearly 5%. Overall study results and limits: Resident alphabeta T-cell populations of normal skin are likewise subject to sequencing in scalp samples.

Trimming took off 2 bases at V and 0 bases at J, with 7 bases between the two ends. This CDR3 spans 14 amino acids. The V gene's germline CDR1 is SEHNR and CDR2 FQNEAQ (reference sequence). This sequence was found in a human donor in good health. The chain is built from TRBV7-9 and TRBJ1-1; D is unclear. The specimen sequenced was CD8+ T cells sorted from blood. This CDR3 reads CASSLTSMNTEAFF. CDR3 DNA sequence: TGTGCCAGCAGCTTAACGTCCATGAACACTGAAGCTTTCTTT.